This section outlines one TCR beta chain sequence together with its context. The record originates from a study of blood T cell repertoires in COVID-19. Overall study context: Material from acute and convalescent COVID-19 was sourced from the United States, Italy and Spain. Nucleic acid was either cDNA or gDNA, and it came from T cells, B-cell-depleted T cells, or PBMCs.

Looked up from germline, CDR1 is DFQATT and CDR2 is SNEGSKA (reference sequence). CDR3 length: 11 residues. The V gene lost 3 bases and the J gene lost 8 bases, with 10 bases spanning the gap. Original processing notes: Estimates of nucleated cell counts were drawn from the amplification of reference gene primers. The repertoire was sequenced with immunoSEQ multiplex PCR; TCRdb's copy has only in-frame clones and lacks some. V and J calls and clone size are as listed in that table; D and trimming were resolved from the DNA. The table records roughly 380,000 clones, 85% of them present only once. V usage is TRBV20-1 and J usage is TRBJ1-1, with D perhaps TRBD1 (5 bases). The sequence derives from a woman aged 18-29 years with acute or convalescent COVID-19. The sample comprised peripheral blood. CDR3 in amino acids: CSARVGGEAFF. CDR3 DNA sequence: TGCAGTGCTAGGGTCGGGGGGGAAGCTTTCTTT.